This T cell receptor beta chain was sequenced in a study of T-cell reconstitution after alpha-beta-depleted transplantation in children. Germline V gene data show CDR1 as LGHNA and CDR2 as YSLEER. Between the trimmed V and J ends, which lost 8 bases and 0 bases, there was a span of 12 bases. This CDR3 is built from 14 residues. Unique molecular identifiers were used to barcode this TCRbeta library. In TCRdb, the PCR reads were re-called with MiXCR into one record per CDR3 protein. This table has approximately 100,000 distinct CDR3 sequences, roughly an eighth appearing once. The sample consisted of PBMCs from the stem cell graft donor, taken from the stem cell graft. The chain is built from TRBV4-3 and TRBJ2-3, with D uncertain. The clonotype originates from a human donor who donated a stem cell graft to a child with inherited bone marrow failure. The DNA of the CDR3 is TGCGCCAGCGCGCCCGTTTCTAGCACAGATACGCAGTATTTT. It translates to CASAPVSSTDTQYF.